A single sample is the source of the 32 T cell receptor beta chains below, sequenced in a study of neoadjuvant anti-PD-1 for oral cavity cancer. Described time point: after neoadjuvant nivolumab, at surgical resection. Assay: immunoSEQ multiplex PCR; the TCRdb copy retains only in-frame clones and omits some. The sample has 72,000 or so clones; less than 90% are singletons. The material was PBMCs, obtained after nivolumab (anti-PD-1) treatment. The source is a person aged 40 to 85 with oral cavity squamous cell carcinoma.

The gene calls are TRBV6-1 and TRBJ2-1; D remains unclear. V dropped 8 bases and J dropped 6 bases, with 11 bases sitting between them. CDR1 MNHNS and CDR2 SASEGT come from the germline V gene. The CDR3 consists of 12 residues. CDR3 sequence reads: CASHDRLNEQFF. Here the CDR3 DNA reads TGTGCCAGCCACGACCGGCTCAATGAGCAGTTCTTC.

This clone appeared once. V and J are TRBV28 and TRBJ1-5; TRBD1 matches 9 bases. CDR1 and CDR2 (germline): MDHEN, SYDVKM. This CDR3 is built from 17 residues. V lost 6 bases and J lost 2; bases outside the gene matches: 11. The CDR3 reads CASSYIGGQGRNQPQHF. The CDR3 nucleotides read TGTGCCAGCAGCTATATAGGGGGACAGGGACGCAATCAGCCCCAGCATTTT. Together with reference TRBV28 and TRBJ1-5, the CDR3 gives the full variable domain: DVKVTQSSRYLVKRTGEKVFLECVQDMDHENMFWYRQDPGLGLRLIYFSYDVKMKEKGDIPEGYSVSREKKERFSLILESASTNQTSMYLCASSYIGGQGRNQPQHFGDGTRLSIL.

This sequence joins TRBV4-1 and TRBJ2-7, with D unresolved. The germline V gene has CDR1 MGHRA and CDR2 YSYEKL. The CDR3 has 11 residues. V dropped 5 bases and J dropped 6 bases, with 8 bases sitting between them. The CDR3 bases are TGCGCCAGCAGCAACTACCGCGAGCAGTACTTC. As protein: CASSNYREQYF.

The chain uses TRBV2 and TRBJ1-2; 7 bases match TRBD1. The V gene's germline CDR1 is SNHLY and CDR2 FYNNEI. The CDR3 has 13 residues. J was trimmed by 4 bases and V by 9 bases; bases with no gene match: 8. CDR3 region: CARRNDRAYGYTF. The CDR3 bases are TGTGCCAGGAGAAATGACAGGGCCTATGGCTACACCTTC. The whole variable domain, filled in from reference TRBV2 and TRBJ1-2, reads EPEVTQTPSHQVTQMGQEVILRCVPISNHLYFYWYRQILGQKVEFLVSFYNNEISEKSEIFDDQFSVERPDGSNFTLKIRSTKLEDSAMYFCARRNDRAYGYTFGSGTRLTVV.

This clone was observed a single time. The V gene is TRBV5-6, the J gene TRBJ2-3, with TRBD2 as a possible D gene (5 bases). CDR3 size: 15 residues. Per germline, CDR1 SGHDT and CDR2 YYEEEE. The V end lost 1 base, the J end lost 2 bases, and 11 bases lay between the germline ends. The CDR3 DNA reads TGTGCCAGCAGCTTGTCGGCTAGCTTCACAGATACGCAGTATTTT. As protein: CASSLSASFTDTQYF.

This sequence joins TRBV25-1 and TRBJ1-4; a weak D match, TRBD1 (6 bases). Trimming shortened V by 3 bases and J by 4 bases, and 9 bases separated the two germline ends. In germline, CDR1 is MGHDK, CDR2 SYGVNS. This CDR3 region has 14 residues. CDR3 loop: CASSDDRNNEKLFF. The DNA for the CDR3 is TGTGCCAGCAGTGACGACAGGAATAATGAAAAACTGTTTTTT.

The V gene is TRBV5-6, the J gene TRBJ1-1; D remains unclear. V dropped 1 base and J dropped 4 bases, with 8 bases sitting between them. The CDR3 spans 13 residues. Germline CDR1 SGHDT, CDR2 YYEEEE. CDR3 DNA: TGTGCCAGCAGCTTGTTTAGTTCCACTGAAGCTTTCTTT. Protein product: CASSLFSSTEAFF.

V and J are TRBV18 and TRBJ2-3, with D possibly being TRBD1 (5 bases). The V and J ends lost 6 bases and 3 bases respectively, with 13 bases between them. The CDR3 extends over 14 amino acids. The germline CDR1 and CDR2 sequences are KGHSH and LQKENI. The CDR3 bases are TGTGCCAGCTCGTTAGGGGTTGGAACAGATACGCAGTATTTT. Protein sequence: CASSLGVGTDTQYF.

In this sample, this clone turned up once. This rearrangement joins TRBV19 to TRBJ2-2, with 9 bases that match TRBD2. Germline CDR1 reads LNHDA; CDR2 reads SQIVND (reference sequence). Trimming at V came to 10 bases and at J to 7 bases, leaving 10 bases not matched to a gene. CDR3 length: 14 amino acids. CDR3 amino acids: CATRRGGEGGELFF. In DNA, the CDR3 is TGTGCCACCCGGCGCGGGGGGGAAGGCGGGGAGCTGTTTTTT.

J is TRBJ2-7 and V is TRBV2; D not certain. This CDR3 contains 11 residues. Germline V gene sequence: CDR1 SNHLY, CDR2 FYNNEI. The V end was cut by 6 bases, the J end by 6 bases, with 9 bases between. The CDR3 loop reads CASSETAEQYF. In DNA form, the CDR3 reads TGTGCCAGCAGCGAGACTGCCGAGCAGTACTTC.

This rearrangement joins TRBV5-4 to TRBJ1-6; the D gene is possibly TRBD1 (6 bases). Per the germline V gene, CDR1 is SGHNT and CDR2 is YYREEE (reference sequence). CDR3 length: 14 residues. V lost 0 bases and J 7 bases, leaving 8 bases between the germline ends. In nucleotides, the CDR3 is TGTGCCAGCAGCTTGGGGCAGGGGAATTCACCCCTCCACTTT. This sequence encodes CASSLGQGNSPLHF.

This clone has more than one count but fewer than ten. V is TRBV29-1 and J is TRBJ2-3; 8 bases agree with TRBD1. The length of the CDR3 is 15 residues. V lost 0 bases and J lost 6; bases outside the gene matches: 8. Germline CDR1 reads SQVTM; CDR2 reads ANQGSEA. Written as DNA, the CDR3 is TGCAGCGTTGAAGATCAGGGCAGGGGGCTTGATACGCAGTATTTT. It yields the protein CSVEDQGRGLDTQYF.

DNA of the CDR3: TGTGCCAGCAGCGTAGCAGGGACAGGGTACAATGAGCAGTTCTTC. Its translation is CASSVAGTGYNEQFF. The chain couples TRBV9 to TRBJ2-1; 9 positions agree with TRBD1. With 0 bases clipped from V and 4 bases from J, the junction kept 2 bases outside the gene matches. The CDR3 runs to 15 residues. Germline V gene data show CDR1 as SGDLS and CDR2 as YYNGEE.

The sample holds one count of this clone. The rearrangement uses TRBV7-3 and TRBJ2-6; D is unresolved. CDR1 is SGHTA, CDR2 FQGTGA, per germline. V lost 2 bases and J lost 0, with 8 bases in between. The CDR3 consists of 16 residues. Written as DNA, the CDR3 is TGTGCCAGCAGCTTACATCAAAGCTCTGGGGCCAACGTCCTGACTTTC. This gives the protein CASSLHQSSGANVLTF.

The V and J genes are TRBV25-1 and TRBJ1-4; D might be TRBD1 (6 bases). CDR1 and CDR2 (germline): MGHDK, SYGVNS. Trimming stripped 1 base from V and 8 bases from J, with 20 bases between. This CDR3 contains 17 residues. CDR3 protein: CASSEFGLGAIREKLFF. CDR3 in DNA: TGTGCCAGCAGTGAATTTGGACTGGGGGCGATTAGGGAAAAACTGTTTTTT.

The rearrangement links TRBV2 to TRBJ1-2; TRBD1 matches at 7 bases. With V trimmed by 7 bases and J by 4 bases, 3 bases remained unmatched. The CDR3 loop spans 12 amino acids. Germline V gives CDR1 SNHLY, CDR2 FYNNEI. DNA for the CDR3: TGTGCCAGCACGAGGGACAGCTATGGCTACACCTTC. Encoded protein: CASTRDSYGYTF.

This clone was observed once. This CDR3 is CASSLDTDGQYEQYF. In DNA, the CDR3 is TGTGCCAGCAGTTTGGACACTGACGGGCAGTACGAGCAGTACTTC. The chain recombines TRBV28 with TRBJ2-7; the D gene is possibly TRBD1 (5 bases). Trimming took off 3 bases at V and 4 bases at J, with 16 bases between the two ends. This CDR3 region has 15 residues. Germline loops: CDR1 MDHEN, CDR2 SYDVKM.

J is TRBJ2-7 and V is TRBV9, with 8 nucleotides matching TRBD1. Trimming cost V 0 bases and J 6 bases; bases outside gene matches: 8. Germline V gene lookup returns CDR1 SGDLS and CDR2 YYNGEE. This CDR3 contains 15 residues. CDR3 sequence (DNA): TGTGCCAGCAGCGTAGACGGGACAGGTACTGGCGAGCAGTACTTC. It specifies CASSVDGTGTGEQYF. Combining the CDR3 with reference TRBV9 and TRBJ2-7 gives the whole variable domain DSGVTQTPKHLITATGQRVTLRCSPRSGDLSVYWYQQSLDQGLQFLIQYYNGEERAKGNILERFSAQQFPDLHSELNLSSLELGDSALYFCASSVDGTGTGEQYFGPGTRLTVT.

As for this clone: An end of the junction does not agree with germline; a read error may underlie this. This chain links TRBV6-6 with TRBJ2-7; the D is unclear. Looked up from germline, CDR1 is MNHNY and CDR2 is SVGAGI (reference sequence). The CDR3 is 9 amino acids. DNA of the CDR3: TGTGCCAGCAGTTACCCGCAGGAGTTC. This gives the protein CASSYPQEF.

The sample holds one count of this clone. The chain uses TRBV6-5 and TRBJ2-5, with D tentatively TRBD1 (6 bases). The CDR3 sequence is 14 residues long. Trimming pared 7 bases from V and 5 bases from J, leaving 17 bases between. Germline V gene data show CDR1 as MNHEY and CDR2 as SVGAGI. This CDR3 reads CASKKRRGSETQYF. For the CDR3, the DNA is TGTGCCAGCAAAAAGAGAAGGGGGTCGGAGACCCAGTACTTC.

This clone has only one observation. The chain employs TRBV4-1 and TRBJ2-2; D is uncertain. Trimming removed 0 bases at V and 4 bases at J, with 18 bases between. Germline V lookup: CDR1 MGHRA, CDR2 YSYEKL. This CDR3 is 18 amino acids long. The CDR3 here is CASSQDLYRRSFTGELFF. CDR3 coding DNA: TGCGCCAGCAGCCAAGATCTTTATCGCAGAAGTTTCACCGGGGAGCTGTTTTTT.

This chain joins TRBV4-2 and TRBJ2-3, with 9 bases aligning to TRBD1. The CDR3 is 16 amino acids. The V gene's germline CDR1 is LGHNA and CDR2 YNFKEQ. With 5 bases clipped from V and 3 bases from J, the junction kept 9 bases outside the gene matches. CDR3 sequence reads: CASSVQGALRTDTQYF. The DNA of the CDR3 is TGTGCCAGCAGCGTACAGGGGGCGCTTAGGACAGATACGCAGTATTTT.

This clone was detected a few times. The chain couples TRBV5-1 to TRBJ1-6; TRBD1 might be the D (6 bases). Germline V gene lookup returns CDR1 SGHRS and CDR2 YFSETQ. Trimming removed 0 bases at V and 7 bases at J, with 17 bases between. The CDR3 runs to 17 residues. CDR3 nucleotide sequence: TGCGCCAGCAGCTTGGACGGAGGGGGGCCGAGAAATTCACCCCTCCACTTT. Protein sequence: CASSLDGGGPRNSPLHF.

This clone has a handful of counts. This rearrangement joins TRBV6-1 to TRBJ2-3, with 8 bases matching TRBD2. J gave up 8 bases and V 4 bases, and 11 bases lay outside the gene matches. CDR3 size: 15 residues. From germline, CDR1 is MNHNS and CDR2 SASEGT. The CDR3 coding sequence is TGTGCCAGCAGTGCGGCCGGGACTAGTTTTGGTACGCAGTATTTT. It codes for CASSAAGTSFGTQYF.

This chain uses TRBV19 with TRBJ1-6, with D tentatively TRBD1 (5 bases). Germline CDR1 is LNHDA and CDR2 is SQIVND (reference sequence). This CDR3 has 15 amino acids. Trimming stripped 5 bases from V and 6 bases from J, with 14 bases between. This CDR3 reads CASSFPGSVNSPLHF. The CDR3 DNA sequence: TGTGCCAGTAGTTTTCCAGGGTCTGTTAATTCACCCCTCCACTTT.

This sequence joins TRBV19 and TRBJ1-4; 12 nucleotides agree with TRBD1. Germline loops: CDR1 LNHDA, CDR2 SQIVND (reference sequence). J gave up 8 bases and V 4 bases, and 5 bases lay outside the gene matches. This CDR3 region has 15 residues. The CDR3 nucleotides are TGTGCCAGTAGTACCCCGGGACAGGGGGCCGAAAAACTGTTTTTT. Protein sequence: CASSTPGQGAEKLFF.

CDR3 nucleotide sequence: TGTGCCAGCAGCTTGTCAGGGGGCAGTTTACGGGGCTACACCTTC. Its protein is CASSLSGGSLRGYTF. The rearrangement joins TRBV5-4 to TRBJ1-2; 8 nucleotides align to TRBD1. After removal of 1 base from V and 8 bases from J, the junction contained 10 bases not matched to a gene. The CDR3 contains 15 residues. Germline loops: CDR1 SGHNT, CDR2 YYREEE (reference sequence).

The gene calls are TRBV7-6 and TRBJ2-7; D unresolved. Germline loops: CDR1 SGHVS, CDR2 FNYEAQ. CDR3 size: 13 residues. Trimming removed 5 bases from V and 6 bases from J, with 14 bases in between. The CDR3 DNA follows: TGTGCCAGCAGCCAGAGGACGGGTGGCGAGCAGTACTTC. Its translation is CASSQRTGGEQYF.

In this sample, this clone turned up a few times. This chain uses TRBV11-2 with TRBJ2-6; D is uncertain. The CDR3 contains 15 residues. Trimming took 5 bases from V and 0 from J, leaving 8 bases between them. Germline V gene data show CDR1 as SGHAT and CDR2 as FQNNGV. The CDR3 region is CASSHAFSGANVLTF. CDR3 bases: TGTGCCAGCAGCCACGCCTTCTCTGGGGCCAACGTCCTGACTTTC.

The gene calls are TRBV19 and TRBJ2-7; 7 positions match TRBD2. Per the germline V gene, CDR1 is LNHDA and CDR2 is SQIVND (reference sequence). V dropped 4 bases and J dropped 2; count of bases not matched to a gene: 5. This CDR3 has 14 residues. The CDR3 coding sequence is TGTGCCAGTAGTACACTAGCGCCTACCTACGAGCAGTACTTC. Residues: CASSTLAPTYEQYF.

V and J are TRBV9 and TRBJ2-1; 7 bases are shared with TRBD2. CDR1 and CDR2 (germline): SGDLS, YYNGEE. The V and J ends lost 0 bases and 15 bases, in that order; junction bases with no gene match: 15. The CDR3 consists of 15 residues. The CDR3 loop is CASSVEAPDGRKLFF. CDR3 bases: TGTGCCAGCAGCGTAGAAGCCCCAGACGGGAGGAAGCTGTTCTTC.

This clone is a singleton in its sample. This rearrangement joins TRBV11-2 to TRBJ2-3, with 8 bases matching TRBD1. Germline V lookup: CDR1 SGHAT, CDR2 FQNNGV. The ends lost 1 base at V and 7 bases at J; junction bases unmatched: 13. The CDR3 is 17 amino acids. CDR3 bases: TGTGCCAGCAGCTTAGGGGGGTATCGACAGGGGATTTATACGCAGTATTTT. Encoded protein: CASSLGGYRQGIYTQYF.